A single sample gave rise to the 31 T cell receptor beta chains below, sequenced in a study of blood T cells in healthy people across ages. PCR was performed a second time for 7 to 11 cycles using a sample-barcoded 5' primer and a J-beta primer mix. MiXCR was run by TCRdb on the 5' RACE reads, yielding one entry per CDR3 protein. The table has about 1.6 million distinct CDR3 sequences, roughly 32% seen once. Sequencing was done on a sample of blood. The receptors were sampled from a woman aged 25 to 39 in good health.

In the case of this clonotype: A read error may produce the germline difference seen at one junction end. The rearrangement links TRBV7-2 to TRBJ1-5; D ambiguous. The CDR3 loop spans 12 amino acids. Per the germline V gene, CDR1 is SGHTA and CDR2 is FQGNSA. The CDR3, as DNA: TGTACCTGCAGCGTTAGCAATCAGCCCCAGCATTTT. The encoded protein is CTCSVSNQPQHF.

This clonotype was picked up many times. The rearrangement links TRBV29-1 to TRBJ2-7; D gene uncertain. The germline V gene has CDR1 SQVTM and CDR2 ANQGSEA. The CDR3 is 13 amino acids. V shed 1 base and J shed 0 bases, with 7 bases lying between them. CDR3 residues: CSVEVVSSYEQYF. CDR3 coding DNA: TGCAGCGTTGAAGTAGTTTCCTCCTACGAGCAGTACTTC.

This chain links TRBV5-6 with TRBJ1-2; 8 bases map to TRBD1. The length of the CDR3 is 15 residues. The trim removed 3 bases at V and 7 bases at J, leaving 11 bases unmatched. Germline values: CDR1 SGHDT, CDR2 YYEEEE. CDR3 in DNA: TGTGCCAGCAGCTACCCGGACAGGGCTATGAGTGGCTACACCTTC. Amino acid sequence: CASSYPDRAMSGYTF.

This chain connects TRBV11-2 to TRBJ2-3; D possibly corresponds to TRBD1 (5 bases). CDR1 is SGHAT, CDR2 FQNNGV, per germline. The CDR3 consists of 14 residues. V shed 7 bases and J shed 6 bases, with 17 bases lying between them. This CDR3 is CASNIGAFPDTQYF. CDR3 in DNA: TGTGCCAGCAACATAGGGGCCTTCCCGGATACGCAGTATTTT. Supplemented by reference TRBV11-2 and TRBJ2-3, the full variable domain reads EAGVAQSPRYKIIEKRQSVAFWCNPISGHATLYWYQQILGQGPKLLIQFQNNGVVDDSQLPKDRFSAERLKGVDSTLKIQPAKLEDSAVYLCASNIGAFPDTQYFGPGTRLTVL.

The chain has TRBV29-1 and TRBJ2-1; D is unclear. Trimming took 5 bases from V and 5 from J, leaving 7 bases between them. The CDR3 is 11 amino acids. Germline V gene data show CDR1 as SQVTM and CDR2 as ANQGSEA. CDR3 in amino acids: CSVTRNNEQFF. In nucleotides, the CDR3 is TGCAGCGTTACCCGGAACAATGAGCAGTTCTTC.

The V call is TRBV10-3, the J call TRBJ2-7, with D unclear. V lost 10 bases and J lost 5, with 18 bases in between. There are 13 residues in the CDR3. The germline V gene encodes CDR1 ENHRY and CDR2 SYGVKD. The CDR3 sequence is CATRRGVEDEQYF. The CDR3 DNA reads TGTGCCACCAGGCGTGGGGTTGAGGACGAGCAGTACTTC.

J is TRBJ2-6 and V is TRBV28; a possible D gene is TRBD1 (6 bases). From germline, CDR1 is MDHEN and CDR2 SYDVKM. V gave up 8 bases and J gave up 2 bases, with 13 bases separating them. The CDR3 is 15 residues long. The CDR3 protein is CASVTTGTGANVLTF. As DNA, the CDR3 is TGTGCCAGCGTGACCACAGGGACTGGGGCCAACGTCCTGACTTTC.

This clonotype was detected ten times or more. The rearrangement joins TRBV10-3 to TRBJ2-1; D is ambiguous. The germline CDR1 and CDR2 sequences are ENHRY and SYGVKD. This CDR3 contains 14 residues. V was trimmed by 0 bases and J by 8 bases, leaving 11 bases between them. CDR3 region: CAISESWGGDEQFF. In DNA form, the CDR3 reads TGTGCCATCAGTGAGTCTTGGGGTGGAGATGAGCAGTTCTTC.

Notes on this clonotype: A much larger clonotype is one base distant, so this may be a read error. V usage is TRBV15 and J usage is TRBJ2-1, with 7 bases that match TRBD2. V shed 0 bases, J shed 10 bases, and the junction held 15 bases outside the gene matches. Per germline, CDR1 LNHNV and CDR2 YYDKDF (reference sequence). The length of the CDR3 is 17 residues. As DNA, the CDR3 is TGTGCCACCAGCAGAGATATTGGGCTAGCGGTAGAGGTGGAGCAGTTCTTC. Protein sequence: CATSRDIGLAVEVEQFF.

This clonotype was picked up many times. This rearrangement joins TRBV10-3 to TRBJ2-7; TRBD1 matches at 9 bases. Germline loops: CDR1 ENHRY, CDR2 SYGVKD. This CDR3 spans 15 amino acids. The V segment lost 4 bases and the J segment 3 bases; nucleotides outside the gene matches: 7. CDR3 region: CAISGGQGVIYEQYF. The CDR3 region has the DNA TGTGCCATCAGTGGGGGACAGGGAGTCATCTACGAGCAGTACTTC.

J is TRBJ2-7 and V is TRBV5-4; 11 bases map to TRBD2. Matching the DNA end better, TRBJ2-5 makes the J call doubtful. The CDR3 extends over 15 amino acids. Per the germline V gene, CDR1 is SGHNT and CDR2 is YYREEE (reference sequence). The CDR3 here is CASSLARLAGWTQYF. CDR3 nucleotides: TGTGCCAGCAGCTTGGCCAGACTAGCGGGATGGACCCAGTACTTC.

V is TRBV7-9 and J is TRBJ1-2; 9 bases align to TRBD1. The CDR3 sequence is 17 residues long. The ends lost 4 bases at V and 5 bases at J; junction bases unmatched: 14. The germline CDR1 and CDR2 sequences are SEHNR and FQNEAQ (reference sequence). In DNA, the CDR3 is TGTGCCAGCAGCTCCTGGACAGGGGAGTCCGTGGGATATGGCTACACCTTC. It specifies CASSSWTGESVGYGYTF.

This clonotype was observed a handful of times. This chain links TRBV20-1 with TRBJ2-7, with D maybe TRBD2 (6 bases). The CDR3 has 15 residues. The germline gives CDR1 DFQATT, CDR2 SNEGSKA (reference sequence). The CDR3 loop reads CSYESPGVGSLEQYF. As DNA, the CDR3 is TGCAGCTACGAGTCTCCGGGAGTCGGCTCTCTTGAGCAGTACTTC.

There are a few counts of this clonotype. V is TRBV13 and J is TRBJ2-2; D is ambiguous. The CDR3 is 12 residues long. With 3 bases removed from V and 6 bases from J, the gap between germline ends came to 5 bases. CDR1 PRHDT and CDR2 FYEKMQ come from the germline V gene (reference sequence). The CDR3 sequence: CASSFRPGELFF. As DNA, the CDR3 is TGTGCCAGCAGCTTTAGGCCCGGGGAGCTGTTTTTT.

This clonotype was detected a few times. This chain uses TRBV4-1 with TRBJ2-1; 11 bases are a match to TRBD2. The CDR3 covers 19 residues. The germline V gene has CDR1 MGHRA and CDR2 YSYEKL. V trimming: 0 bases; J trimming: 1 base; junction bases outside the gene matches: 8. DNA for the CDR3: TGCGCCAGCAGCCAAGATAAGGCTAGCGGGGGGCGATCCTACAATGAGCAGTTCTTC. This codes for CASSQDKASGGRSYNEQFF.

This clonotype was detected only once. In DNA, the CDR3 is TGTGCCAGCAGGCAGGGAGGGGCATCTACGAATAACTATGGCTACACCTTC. It encodes CASRQGGASTNNYGYTF. The chain combines TRBV27 with TRBJ1-2, with TRBD1 as a possible D gene (5 bases). The V end was cut by 6 bases, the J end by 1 base, with 21 bases between. The CDR3 extends over 17 amino acids. The germline CDR1 and CDR2 sequences are MNHEY and SMNVEV (reference sequence).

The V call is TRBV5-1, the J call TRBJ2-3; D remains unclear. The ends were cut back, 4 bases at V and 4 bases at J, with 16 bases in the middle. The CDR3 totals 15 residues. Germline-derived CDR1 and CDR2 are SGHRS and YFSETQ. CDR3 DNA sequence: TGCGCCAGCAGCCCGAATACGTCGCCCCCAGATACGCAGTATTTT. This encodes CASSPNTSPPDTQYF.

V gene TRBV4-1 combines with J gene TRBJ2-7; TRBD2 is a possible D gene (5 bases). CDR3 length: 16 amino acids. Trimming removed 5 bases at V and 1 base at J, with 18 bases between. In germline, CDR1 is MGHRA, CDR2 YSYEKL. The CDR3 reads CASSSEGQTPSYEQYF. The DNA for the CDR3 is TGCGCCAGCAGCTCCGAGGGTCAGACACCATCCTACGAGCAGTACTTC.

This clonotype showed up just once. V usage is TRBV29-1 and J usage is TRBJ1-4; no reliable D call. This CDR3 region has 11 residues. Trimming cost V 7 bases and J 16 bases, with 19 bases left between them. The germline gives CDR1 SQVTM, CDR2 ANQGSEA. The CDR3 region has the DNA TGCAGCGGTTTACCGGCCACCAAGGGGTTTTTT. Its protein product is CSGLPATKGFF. Variable domain in full (rest from reference TRBV29-1 and TRBJ1-4): SAVISQKPSRDICQRGTSLTIQCQVDSQVTMMFWYRQQPGQSLTLIATANQGSEATYESGFVIDKFPISRPNLTFSTLTVSNMSPEDSSIYLCSGLPATKGFFGSGTQLSVL.

The CDR3 protein is CASSQDGTGGIGYTF. The CDR3 DNA follows: TGCGCCAGCAGCCAAGATGGGACAGGGGGGATTGGCTACACCTTC. This sequence joins TRBV4-1 and TRBJ1-2, with 11 bases identical to TRBD1. This CDR3 has 15 residues. Germline trimming cut 0 bases from V and 7 bases from J; bases unmatched to any gene: 4. Looked up from germline, CDR1 is MGHRA and CDR2 is YSYEKL.

The chain carries TRBV10-1 and TRBJ2-1; TRBD2 matches at 16 bases. The junction had 11 bases not matched to a gene; V was cut back by 6 bases and J by 6 bases. This CDR3 is built from 18 residues. In germline, CDR1 is WNHNN, CDR2 SYGVQD (reference sequence). Here the CDR3 reads CASRPPGLAGGPGNEQFF. CDR3 nucleotides: TGCGCCAGCAGGCCACCGGGACTAGCGGGAGGGCCTGGCAATGAGCAGTTCTTC.

The chain is built from TRBV11-2 and TRBJ2-1; 8 nucleotides line up with TRBD2. This CDR3 has 19 residues. Germline values: CDR1 SGHAT, CDR2 FQNNGV. Trimming removed 2 bases from V and 0 bases from J; junction bases left unmatched: 12. The chain's CDR3 is CASSLLLSGSIRSYNEQFF. The CDR3 region has the DNA TGTGCCAGCAGCTTACTACTCAGCGGGAGTATCCGCTCCTACAATGAGCAGTTCTTC.

The chain uses TRBV24-1 and TRBJ2-1; TRBD2 agrees at 8 bases. CDR3 length equals 16 residues. V was clipped by 2 bases and J by 6 bases; unmatched bases: 8. Germline V gives CDR1 KGHDR, CDR2 SFDVKD. Here the CDR3 reads CATSDSGSGIFNEQFF. Written as DNA, the CDR3 is TGTGCCACCAGTGATTCGGGTAGCGGGATCTTCAATGAGCAGTTCTTC.

With regard to this clonotype: Since a much larger clone is just one base distant, this may be a read error. The chain carries TRBV29-1 and TRBJ2-3; 7 bases agree with TRBD1. The CDR3 totals 14 residues. Germline V CDR1 and CDR2: SQVTM, ANQGSEA. The CDR3 reads CSVFGQASTGTQYF. CDR3 nucleotides: TGCAGCGTTTTCGGACAGGCCAGCACAGGTACGCAGTATTTT.

This clonotype was counted between two and nine times. The chain combines TRBV20-1 with TRBJ2-7; 8 bases are shared with TRBD1. The CDR3 loop spans 14 amino acids. Unmatched junction bases numbered 5, after V lost 1 base and J lost 3 bases. Germline V gene data show CDR1 as DFQATT and CDR2 as SNEGSKA (reference sequence). The CDR3 DNA reads as TGCAGTGCTAGAGGGACAGGGACATACTACGAGCAGTACTTC. It encodes CSARGTGTYYEQYF.

The genes are TRBV3-1 and TRBJ1-5; D might be TRBD1 (5 bases). Germline V CDR1 and CDR2: LGHDT, YNNKEL (reference sequence). CDR3 length: 15 residues. Trimming cost V 2 bases and J 4 bases, with 12 bases left between them. The DNA of the CDR3 is TGTGCCAGCAGCCAAAGATGGGGCCCGAATCAGCCCCAGCATTTT. Amino acids: CASSQRWGPNQPQHF.

This clonotype showed up just a few times. The rearrangement links TRBV5-1 to TRBJ1-5; D gene uncertain. V shed 3 bases and J shed 3 bases, with 13 bases lying between them. This CDR3 is 15 amino acids long. Germline V gene lookup returns CDR1 SGHRS and CDR2 YFSETQ. The CDR3 bases are TGCGCCAGCAGCTCTGAGAGCCCGGACAATCAGCCCCAGCATTTT. It translates to CASSSESPDNQPQHF.

This rearrangement joins TRBV6-2 or TRBV6-3 to TRBJ1-2, with a weak D call TRBD1 (5 bases). The CDR3 contains 11 residues. V was shortened by 11 bases and J by 4 bases, with 11 bases between the two germline ends. CDR1 and CDR2 from the germline V gene are MNHEY and SVGEGT. The CDR3, as DNA: TGTGCCGGCGGACACGGCTATGGCTACACCTTC. This encodes CAGGHGYGYTF.

The table lists this clonotype with a count of one. The chain links TRBV6-6 to TRBJ2-1; TRBD1 matches 8 bases. Germline CDR1 and CDR2: MNHNY and SVGAGI (reference sequence). The CDR3 loop spans 17 amino acids. V was clipped by 2 bases and J by 2 bases; unmatched bases: 8. The CDR3 is CASSYPDGQGAYNEQFF. The DNA of the CDR3 is TGTGCCAGCAGTTACCCCGATGGACAGGGTGCCTACAATGAGCAGTTCTTC.

The CDR3 loop is CASSLSGTGKNNEQFF. CDR3 coding DNA: TGTGCCAGCAGCTTAAGCGGGACAGGGAAAAACAATGAGCAGTTCTTC. The chain carries TRBV7-9 and TRBJ2-1, with 9 bases fitting TRBD1. The V segment lost 2 bases and the J segment 5 bases; nucleotides outside the gene matches: 7. The CDR3 runs to 16 residues. From germline, CDR1 is SEHNR and CDR2 FQNEAQ (reference sequence).

The chain links TRBV6-5 to TRBJ1-5; TRBD1 matches at 7 bases. From germline, CDR1 is MNHEY and CDR2 SVGAGI. Losses at the gene ends were 6 bases for V and 6 bases for J; bases not matched to a gene: 8. The CDR3 contains 14 residues. The CDR3 reads CASRYIGGGQPQHF. CDR3 bases: TGTGCCAGCAGGTACATAGGGGGCGGTCAGCCCCAGCATTTT.